One and the same sample provided the 18 T cell receptor beta chains below, sequenced in a study of STAT5B mutations in CD4+ large granular lymphocyte leukemia. Sequencing used immunoSEQ multiplex PCR; TCRdb keeps in-frame clones, though not all of them. Of approximately 27,000 clones listed, approximately 81% are singletons. What was sequenced was CD4+ T cells from blood buffy coats. The receptors originated from a human donor in good health.

The table lists this clone with a count of one. The chain has TRBV2 and TRBJ2-3, with D possibly being TRBD2 (7 bases). Germline V lookup: CDR1 SNHLY, CDR2 FYNNEI. V was clipped by 7 bases and J by 5 bases, with 13 bases between them. The CDR3 is 13 residues long. Here the CDR3 DNA reads TGTGCCAGCAAGGGGGGGGGTCTAGATACGCAGTATTTT. The encoded protein is CASKGGGLDTQYF.

The chain uses TRBV28 and TRBJ1-2; 7 bases map to TRBD1. This CDR3 contains 14 residues. J was trimmed by 4 bases and V by 6 bases; bases with no gene match: 8. From germline, CDR1 is MDHEN and CDR2 SYDVKM. The CDR3 is CASRRSGGAYGYTF. CDR3 in DNA: TGTGCCAGCAGACGTTCAGGGGGGGCCTATGGCTACACCTTC.

This clone was recorded once. The V gene is TRBV2, the J gene TRBJ2-1; D remains ambiguous. The V gene lost 0 bases and the J gene lost 9 bases, with 9 bases spanning the gap. This CDR3 is built from 13 residues. Looked up from germline, CDR1 is SNHLY and CDR2 is FYNNEI. The CDR3 DNA sequence: TGTGCCAGCAGTGAAGCGGATTGGACTGAGCAGTTCTTC. Translated: CASSEADWTEQFF.

The gene calls are TRBV7-9 and TRBJ1-1; possible D gene TRBD1, 5 bases. The CDR3 spans 15 residues. CDR1 is SEHNR and CDR2 is FQNEAQ in the germline V gene (reference sequence). V lost 2 bases and J lost 5, with 15 bases in between. The CDR3 DNA is TGTGCCAGCAGCTTACTACAGGCCGCCGGGACTGAAGCTTTCTTT. Amino acids: CASSLLQAAGTEAFF.

This clone was counted a single time. The rearrangement links TRBV4-1 to TRBJ2-1; perhaps TRBD2 as D (6 bases). Germline assignment: CDR1 MGHRA and CDR2 YSYEKL. V lost 4 bases and J 2 bases, leaving 15 bases between the germline ends. The CDR3 sequence is 16 residues long. The CDR3 loop reads CASSPRQEGAYNEQFF. The CDR3 nucleotides read TGCGCCAGCAGCCCAAGGCAGGAGGGCGCCTACAATGAGCAGTTCTTC.

The chain links TRBV11-3 to TRBJ1-4; D gene unclear. CDR1 is SGHNT and CDR2 is YENEEA in the germline V gene. This CDR3 region has 15 residues. The germline V and J ends were trimmed by 6 bases and 8 bases, with 19 bases remaining between them. The CDR3 DNA is TGTGCCAGCAGAGGAAAACGGGAGTTAGGGGAAAAACTGTTTTTT. Protein: CASRGKRELGEKLFF.

The chain links TRBV6-1 to TRBJ2-7; D tentatively fits TRBD1 or TRBD2 (5 bases each). The CDR3 contains 16 residues. Between the trimmed V and J ends, which lost 3 bases and 3 bases, there was a span of 18 bases. Germline V CDR1 and CDR2: MNHNS, SASEGT. The CDR3 region is CASSDVGTGPLYEQYF. CDR3 DNA: TGTGCCAGCAGTGATGTTGGGACGGGACCGCTCTACGAGCAGTACTTC.

The chain combines TRBV5-4 with TRBJ2-5; no firm D call. CDR1 and CDR2 from the germline V gene are SGHNT and YYREEE (reference sequence). V was pared by 0 bases and J by 3 bases, with 6 bases between. The CDR3 is 13 residues long. CDR3 region: CASSLGNEETQYF. CDR3 nucleotide sequence: TGTGCCAGCAGCTTGGGCAACGAAGAGACCCAGTACTTC.

This chain joins TRBV18 and TRBJ1-4; D call uncertain. The germline V and J ends were trimmed by 0 bases and 2 bases, with 10 bases remaining between them. The CDR3 spans 16 residues. Germline CDR1 and CDR2: KGHSH and LQKENI. The CDR3 DNA reads as TGTGCCAGCTCACCACCGATCGCCAATACTAATGAAAAACTGTTTTTT. Its protein is CASSPPIANTNEKLFF.

CDR3 nucleotide sequence: TGCGCCAGCAGCCAAGACTTGATGGGCACAGATACGCAGTATTTT. This gives the protein CASSQDLMGTDTQYF. The J gene is TRBJ2-3, the V gene TRBV4-3; D call uncertain. CDR3 length: 15 residues. Per the germline V gene, CDR1 is LGHNA and CDR2 is YSLEER. Deletions cut 0 bases from V and 1 base from J, with 8 bases between.

This clone has a single count. The chain is built from TRBV2 and TRBJ2-7; 7 bases are shared with TRBD2. Germline assignment: CDR1 SNHLY and CDR2 FYNNEI. The CDR3 consists of 15 residues. With V trimmed by 5 bases and J by 9 bases, 16 bases remained unmatched. In DNA, the CDR3 is TGTGCCAGCAGTTCTCCCCGCGGGAGAGGCTTCGGGCAGTACTTC. Its translation: CASSSPRGRGFGQYF. The variable domain in full, completed from reference TRBV2 and TRBJ2-7, reads EPEVTQTPSHQVTQMGQEVILRCVPISNHLYFYWYRQILGQKVEFLVSFYNNEISEKSEIFDDQFSVERPDGSNFTLKIRSTKLEDSAMYFCASSSPRGRGFGQYFGPGTRLTVT.

This clone turned up a few times. This chain uses TRBV5-4 with TRBJ1-2; D possibly corresponds to TRBD1 (6 bases). The length of the CDR3 is 12 residues. With 6 bases removed from V and 4 bases from J, the gap between germline ends came to 10 bases. Germline-derived CDR1 and CDR2 are SGHNT and YYREEE (reference sequence). The CDR3 loop reads CASTQTGYGYTF. The CDR3 DNA is TGTGCCAGCACCCAGACAGGCTATGGCTACACCTTC. The whole variable domain, filled in from reference TRBV5-4 and TRBJ1-2, reads ETGVTQSPTHLIKTRGQQVTLRCSSQSGHNTVSWYQQALGQGPQFIFQYYREEENGRGNFPPRFSGLQFPNYSSELNVNALELDDSALYLCASTQTGYGYTFGSGTRLTVV.

This chain links TRBV30 with TRBJ2-1; D possibly corresponds to TRBD2 (6 bases). Looked up from germline, CDR1 is GTSNPN and CDR2 is SVGIG (reference sequence). This CDR3 is 18 amino acids long. Between the trimmed V and J ends, which lost 2 bases and 0 bases, there was a span of 20 bases. The CDR3 loop is CAWSSLREIPSSYNEQFF. DNA for the CDR3: TGTGCCTGGAGTTCCCTACGGGAGATTCCGAGCTCCTACAATGAGCAGTTCTTC.

V and J are TRBV11-2 and TRBJ2-6, with D uncertain. The V gene lost 6 bases and the J gene lost 2 bases, with 14 bases spanning the gap. Germline V gene sequence: CDR1 SGHAT, CDR2 FQNNGV. This CDR3 has 16 amino acids. This CDR3 is CASRPSLTPGANVLTF. The CDR3 DNA reads as TGTGCCAGCAGACCATCCCTGACCCCTGGGGCCAACGTCCTGACTTTC.

This clone was seen a handful of times. The CDR3 spells CASSEGAWGSTEAGELFF. The CDR3 coding sequence is TGTGCCAGCAGTGAAGGGGCGTGGGGCTCTACTGAGGCCGGGGAGCTGTTTTTT. The rearrangement links TRBV6-1 to TRBJ2-2; possibly TRBD1 for D (5 bases). Trimming left V 1 base short and J 6 bases short, with 21 bases between. This CDR3 is 18 amino acids long. From germline, CDR1 is MNHNS and CDR2 SASEGT.

This clone was seen a single time. The chain combines TRBV6-1 with TRBJ2-7, with D tentatively TRBD1 or TRBD2 (5 bases each). The CDR3 is 15 residues long. V was cut by 6 bases and J by 6 bases, with 21 bases left in between. Germline V gene lookup returns CDR1 MNHNS and CDR2 SASEGT. CDR3 nucleotides: TGTGCCAGCAGCGGCCACGGGACCTCAGGTCCCGAGCAGTACGTC. Translating gives CASSGHGTSGPEQYV.

V and J are TRBV5-1 and TRBJ1-2, with D perhaps TRBD1 (6 bases). The V and J ends lost 0 bases and 6 bases respectively, with 9 bases between them. In germline, CDR1 is SGHRS, CDR2 YFSETQ. This CDR3 is built from 13 residues. The CDR3 DNA is TGCGCCAGCAGCTTGGGGACAGCTAATGGCTACACCTTC. Protein sequence: CASSLGTANGYTF.

The rearrangement joins TRBV25-1 to TRBJ2-2; 8 nucleotides line up with TRBD1. This CDR3 has 17 residues. V lost 6 bases to trimming and J lost 7 bases; unmatched junction nucleotides: 16. Per the germline V gene, CDR1 is MGHDK and CDR2 is SYGVNS. CDR3 sequence reads: CASSNEYGAGGFGELFF. The DNA of the CDR3 is TGTGCCAGCAGCAATGAATATGGGGCAGGGGGCTTCGGGGAGCTGTTTTTT. The variable domain in full, completed from reference TRBV25-1 and TRBJ2-2, reads EADIYQTPRYLVIGTGKKITLECSQTMGHDKMYWYQQDPGMELHLIHYSYGVNSTEKGDLSSESTVSRIRTEHFPLTLESARPSHTSQYLCASSNEYGAGGFGELFFGEGSRLTVL.